One sample yielded the 30 T cell receptor beta chains listed below, sequenced in a study of cytomegalovirus exposure and HLA in healthy donors. It was with 60 Vbeta and 13 Jbeta primers that the PCR ran. Profiled with immunoSEQ multiplex PCR; TCRdb holds only in-frame clones, not every one. The data hold more than 95,000 clones, with about 59% observed a single time. The specimen was PBMCs. These receptors originate from a woman in her forties in good health and CMV-seropositive.

This clone appeared a few times. The chain has TRBV18 and TRBJ2-5, with 8 bases lining up with TRBD1. Germline V gene data show CDR1 as KGHSH and CDR2 as LQKENI. This CDR3 is 13 amino acids long. The ends lost 4 bases at V and 4 bases at J; junction bases unmatched: 2. This chain's CDR3 is CASSHDRGETQYF. CDR3 in DNA: TGTGCCAGCTCACATGACAGGGGAGAGACCCAGTACTTC.

This chain links TRBV5-1 with TRBJ1-3, with unresolved D. This CDR3 has 15 amino acids. The germline gives CDR1 SGHRS, CDR2 YFSETQ. With 7 bases removed from V and 4 bases from J, the gap between germline ends came to 18 bases. CDR3 sequence: CASARAGGEGNTIYF. CDR3 nucleotide sequence: TGCGCCAGCGCTCGGGCGGGCGGCGAAGGAAACACCATATATTTT.

The chain joins TRBV9 to TRBJ2-1; D is possibly TRBD2 (5 bases). Looked up from germline, CDR1 is SGDLS and CDR2 is YYNGEE. This CDR3 has 14 residues. Trimming stripped 3 bases from V and 5 bases from J, with 12 bases between. The DNA of the CDR3 is TGTGCCAGCAGCGAAGGACTTATGAACAATGAGCAGTTCTTC. Encoded protein: CASSEGLMNNEQFF.

The V gene is TRBV13, the J gene TRBJ2-5; perhaps TRBD2 as D (6 bases). CDR1 PRHDT and CDR2 FYEKMQ come from the germline V gene (reference sequence). V lost 5 bases to trimming and J lost 5 bases, with 18 bases between them. CDR3 size: 15 residues. The CDR3 loop reads CASSHRDFLWETQYF. As DNA, the CDR3 is TGTGCCAGCAGCCACCGGGACTTCCTATGGGAGACCCAGTACTTC.

The genes are TRBV5-1 and TRBJ2-5; no firm D call. The DNA end favors TRBJ2-7, so the J call may be wrong. CDR3 length: 13 residues. Germline V CDR1 and CDR2: SGHRS, YFSETQ. As DNA, the CDR3 is TGCGCCAGCAGCTTGGATATCGCTAACGAGCAGTACTTC. Its translation is CASSLDIANEQYF.

This clone was seen a few times. The chain recombines TRBV4-3 with TRBJ1-1, with a tentative D call TRBD1 (6 bases). The CDR3 contains 15 residues. Germline CDR1 LGHNA, CDR2 YSLEER. Trimming took off 2 bases at V and 5 bases at J, with 15 bases between the two ends. CDR3: CASSQQRGGLTEAFF. The CDR3 DNA reads TGCGCCAGCAGCCAACAAAGGGGGGGGTTGACTGAAGCTTTCTTT.

The chain recombines TRBV7-9 with TRBJ2-3; the D is unclear. Germline CDR1 is SEHNR and CDR2 is FQNEAQ (reference sequence). The CDR3 has 18 residues. V lost 5 bases and J lost 5, with 26 bases in between. Here the CDR3 DNA reads TGTGCCAGCAGCGATAGCCAAGTTATACCCCTGCGGAGAGATACGCAGTATTTT. This codes for CASSDSQVIPLRRDTQYF.

V and J are TRBV14 and TRBJ1-2; a possible D gene is TRBD1 (5 bases). This CDR3 has 12 amino acids. The germline gives CDR1 SGHDN, CDR2 FVKESK. V gave up 4 bases and J gave up 2 bases, with 5 bases separating them. CDR3 sequence: CASSRQNYGYTF. The CDR3 DNA reads TGTGCCAGCAGCCGACAGAACTATGGCTACACCTTC.

This rearrangement joins TRBV5-1 to TRBJ2-2; 7 bases are a match to TRBD1. The length of the CDR3 is 14 residues. The germline V gene has CDR1 SGHRS and CDR2 YFSETQ. With V trimmed by 7 bases and J by 0 bases, 3 bases remained unmatched. For the CDR3, the DNA is TGCGCCAGCCGGGACAGCCCGAACACCGGGGAGCTGTTTTTT. It encodes CASRDSPNTGELFF.

This sequence joins TRBV5-1 and TRBJ2-7; 10 bases map to TRBD1. The junction had 1 base not matched to a gene; V was cut back by 1 base and J by 3 bases. Germline V lookup: CDR1 SGHRS, CDR2 YFSETQ. CDR3 length: 14 residues. The CDR3 nucleotides read TGCGCCAGCAGCTTGAGGACAGGGGGCTACGAGCAGTACTTC. Translating gives CASSLRTGGYEQYF.

The chain has TRBV4-3 and TRBJ2-3; weak D call: TRBD2 (5 bases). Germline V gene sequence: CDR1 LGHNA, CDR2 YSLEER. The CDR3 is 16 amino acids. V gave up 0 bases and J gave up 4 bases, with 14 bases separating them. The CDR3 reads CASSQDLGAGPDTQYF. The CDR3 coding sequence is TGCGCCAGCAGCCAAGATCTCGGCGCGGGCCCAGATACGCAGTATTTT.

This chain links TRBV5-4 with TRBJ2-6; 7 bases agree with TRBD1. J gave up 2 bases and V 4 bases, and 3 bases lay outside the gene matches. The CDR3 consists of 15 residues. Per the germline V gene, CDR1 is SGHNT and CDR2 is YYREEE (reference sequence). CDR3 residues: CASSAQGAGANVLTF. DNA of the CDR3: TGTGCCAGCAGCGCCCAGGGGGCTGGGGCCAACGTCCTGACTTTC.

The V gene is TRBV18, the J gene TRBJ2-6; 8 bases map to TRBD2. Germline V gene data show CDR1 as KGHSH and CDR2 as LQKENI. The CDR3 totals 16 residues. V was pared by 3 bases and J by 2 bases, with 3 bases of the junction left unmatched. As DNA, the CDR3 is TGTGCCAGCTCACCCCCGCGGGGGGCTGGGGCCAACGTCCTGACTTTC. Amino acids: CASSPPRGAGANVLTF.

The count of this clone is one. One end of the junction is discordant with germline, which a read error may explain. This chain links TRBV6-1 with TRBJ1-1, with no clear D. This CDR3 has 14 residues. CDR1 and CDR2 from the germline V gene are MNHNS and SASEGT. DNA of the CDR3: TGTGCCAGCGGTGAGAGTTCGGTGAACACTGAAGCTTTCTTT. Translating it yields CASGESSVNTEAFF.

The chain carries TRBV5-6 and TRBJ1-2; 7 bases are shared with TRBD1. CDR1 and CDR2 from the germline V gene are SGHDT and YYEEEE. Losses at the gene ends were 0 bases for V and 3 bases for J; bases not matched to a gene: 8. This CDR3 comprises 16 residues. The CDR3 coding sequence is TGTGCCAGCAGCTTGGCCCCCCAGGGGGTAGACTATGGCTACACCTTC. Translating it yields CASSLAPQGVDYGYTF.

V gene TRBV19 combines with J gene TRBJ2-7; 8 bases are shared with TRBD2. CDR1 is LNHDA, CDR2 SQIVND, per germline (reference sequence). J lost 0 bases, V lost 6 bases, and 16 bases had no gene match. The CDR3 consists of 18 residues. Here the CDR3 DNA reads TGTGCCAGTAGCCACCGGGCCCGACAGCGGGGGAGCTCCTACGAGCAGTACTTC. It specifies CASSHRARQRGSSYEQYF.

The chain links TRBV5-1 to TRBJ2-5; 7 nucleotides match TRBD1. The J call may be wrong; the DNA end is better matched by TRBJ2-7. This CDR3 is 15 amino acids long. Germline V CDR1 and CDR2: SGHRS, YFSETQ. The CDR3 bases are TGCGCCAGCAGCTTGCAACAGGGGTTCACCTACGAGCAGTACTTC. Its translation: CASSLQQGFTYEQYF.

DNA for the CDR3: TGCAGTGCTCAGTTCACAGATACGCAGTATTTT. Protein sequence: CSAQFTDTQYF. The rearrangement links TRBV20-1 to TRBJ2-3; D gene ambiguous. Per the germline V gene, CDR1 is DFQATT and CDR2 is SNEGSKA (reference sequence). This CDR3 comprises 11 residues. The V and J ends lost 5 bases and 2 bases respectively, with 5 bases between them.

The CDR3 here is CASSPSKTSGFYEQYF. The CDR3 DNA reads TGCGCCAGCAGCCCTTCGAAAACTAGCGGGTTCTACGAGCAGTACTTC. The genes are TRBV5-1 and TRBJ2-7, with 9 bases lining up with TRBD2. Germline loops: CDR1 SGHRS, CDR2 YFSETQ. V lost 4 bases, J lost 3 bases, and 11 bases stayed unmatched. The CDR3 runs to 16 residues.

V usage is TRBV7-2 and J usage is TRBJ2-5; 9 bases agree with TRBD1. CDR1 and CDR2 (germline): SGHTA, FQGNSA. The CDR3 contains 15 residues. Trimming cost V 5 bases and J 8 bases; bases outside gene matches: 12. CDR3 bases: TGTGCCAGCAGCCTATCATGGACAGGGGCGCAAACCCAGTACTTC. Its translation is CASSLSWTGAQTQYF.

The V gene is TRBV9, the J gene TRBJ1-3; D gene ambiguous. The germline V gene encodes CDR1 SGDLS and CDR2 YYNGEE. CDR3 size: 15 residues. Between the trimmed V and J ends, which lost 3 bases and 0 bases, there was a span of 10 bases. This chain's CDR3 is CASSEEGSSGNTIYF. The CDR3 DNA reads as TGTGCCAGCAGCGAGGAAGGGAGCTCTGGAAACACCATATATTTT.

This clone was picked up one time. The rearrangement uses TRBV7-6 and TRBJ2-1, with 7 bases identical to TRBD1. Germline assignment: CDR1 SGHVS and CDR2 FNYEAQ. The ends lost 1 base at V and 9 bases at J; junction bases unmatched: 9. The CDR3 runs to 15 residues. The DNA for the CDR3 is TGTGCCAGCAGCTTAGGAGGGGGCCTCGTCGGTGAGCAGTTCTTC. Translated, it gives CASSLGGGLVGEQFF.

This rearrangement joins TRBV2 to TRBJ1-4, with D maybe TRBD1 (5 bases). The CDR3 extends over 16 amino acids. Trimming took off 4 bases at V and 7 bases at J, with 19 bases between the two ends. Germline V gives CDR1 SNHLY, CDR2 FYNNEI. CDR3 in amino acids: CASSAWGGEVIEKLFF. The CDR3 DNA reads as TGTGCCAGCAGTGCTTGGGGCGGGGAGGTGATTGAAAAACTGTTTTTT. Complete variable domain (other parts from reference TRBV2 and TRBJ1-4): EPEVTQTPSHQVTQMGQEVILRCVPISNHLYFYWYRQILGQKVEFLVSFYNNEISEKSEIFDDQFSVERPDGSNFTLKIRSTKLEDSAMYFCASSAWGGEVIEKLFFGSGTQLSVL.

The rearrangement links TRBV5-1 to TRBJ1-2; a possible D gene is TRBD1 (6 bases). This CDR3 comprises 15 residues. Germline CDR1 reads SGHRS; CDR2 reads YFSETQ. Trimming cost V 0 bases and J 5 bases, with 14 bases left between them. The CDR3 DNA is TGCGCCAGCAGCTTGGGGGACCCTGGGACATATGGCTACACCTTC. Translating gives CASSLGDPGTYGYTF.

The rearrangement joins TRBV27 to TRBJ2-2, with unresolved D. Germline CDR1 MNHEY, CDR2 SMNVEV (reference sequence). The CDR3 runs 12 residues. V dropped 3 bases and J dropped 4 bases, with 3 bases sitting between them. The CDR3 loop reads CASSFSTGELFF. CDR3 DNA sequence: TGTGCCAGCAGTTTCAGCACCGGGGAGCTGTTTTTT.

V usage is TRBV2 and J usage is TRBJ2-1, with a possible D match to TRBD2 (5 bases). Germline V gives CDR1 SNHLY, CDR2 FYNNEI. V lost 4 bases and J 1 base, leaving 8 bases between the germline ends. CDR3 length: 14 residues. The CDR3 DNA follows: TGTGCCAGCAGTGTAGCGCAGTCCTACAATGAGCAGTTCTTC. Protein sequence: CASSVAQSYNEQFF. The full variable domain, its missing parts supplied by reference TRBV2 and TRBJ2-1, is EPEVTQTPSHQVTQMGQEVILRCVPISNHLYFYWYRQILGQKVEFLVSFYNNEISEKSEIFDDQFSVERPDGSNFTLKIRSTKLEDSAMYFCASSVAQSYNEQFFGPGTRLTVL.

The chain has TRBV19 and TRBJ2-7; 8 bases align to TRBD2. Germline trimming cut 5 bases from V and 7 bases from J; bases unmatched to any gene: 10. CDR3 size: 14 residues. Germline V lookup: CDR1 LNHDA, CDR2 SQIVND (reference sequence). This CDR3 reads CASSATGGLEEQYF. CDR3 bases: TGTGCCAGTAGTGCCACGGGGGGGCTGGAGGAGCAGTACTTC.

The chain uses TRBV27 and TRBJ2-3; 10 bases align to TRBD2. Germline V gene lookup returns CDR1 MNHEY and CDR2 SMNVEV (reference sequence). Losses at the gene ends were 6 bases for V and 4 bases for J; bases not matched to a gene: 10. The CDR3 covers 16 residues. The CDR3 DNA is TGTGCCAGCAGCGAAGGAAGCGGGAGGGTCTCAGATACGCAGTATTTT. Its translation: CASSEGSGRVSDTQYF.

This chain uses TRBV7-9 with TRBJ2-5; D uncertain. The last part of the DNA fits TRBJ2-7 better; the J call may be wrong. Germline V gene lookup returns CDR1 SEHNR and CDR2 FQNEAQ (reference sequence). The CDR3 length is 15 residues. CDR3 amino acids: CASSSTVLYRSEQYF. The CDR3 DNA reads TGTGCCAGCAGCTCGACGGTCCTTTACCGGAGCGAGCAGTACTTC.

This chain uses TRBV5-8 with TRBJ2-1; TRBD1 matches 7 bases. This CDR3 is 11 amino acids long. Germline values: CDR1 SGHTS, CDR2 YDEGEE. Losses at the gene ends were 3 bases for V and 11 bases for J; bases not matched to a gene: 2. DNA for the CDR3: TGTGCCAGCAGCTGGGGACAGCAGCAGTTCTTC. This encodes CASSWGQQQFF.